This entry lists 7 T cell receptor beta chains sequenced from one sample in a study of blood T cell repertoires in COVID-19. Using immunoSEQ multiplex PCR, the repertoire was profiled, and TCRdb retains in-frame clones only, with some absent. The sample includes 180,000 or so clones, roughly nine tenths of them seen just once. Sequenced sample: PBMCs or T cells enriched from blood (not recorded which). The origin of the receptors is a woman in her thirties or forties with acute COVID-19.

J is TRBJ1-2 and V is TRBV28; TRBD1 might be the D (6 bases). Germline lookup yields CDR1 MDHEN and CDR2 SYDVKM. The CDR3 is 13 amino acids. The V end was cut by 3 bases, the J end by 4 bases, with 9 bases between. The CDR3 coding sequence is TGTGCCAGCAGTTTCGGACAGCTCTATGGCTACACCTTC. This translates into CASSFGQLYGYTF.

The V gene is TRBV4-2, the J gene TRBJ2-3; D is possibly TRBD1 (7 bases). Per germline, CDR1 LGHNA and CDR2 YNFKEQ. This CDR3 has 20 amino acids. The V and J ends lost 0 bases and 3 bases respectively, with 25 bases between them. This CDR3 is CASSQDPAGQFLIITDTQYF. The CDR3 DNA reads as TGTGCCAGCAGCCAAGACCCCGCGGGACAGTTTCTTATCATTACAGATACGCAGTATTTT.

The chain recombines TRBV13 with TRBJ2-3; TRBD2 agrees at 7 bases. The CDR3 loop spans 15 amino acids. From germline, CDR1 is PRHDT and CDR2 FYEKMQ (reference sequence). The V gene end was trimmed by 0 bases and the J gene end by 4 bases; junction bases not matched to a gene: 4. CDR3 DNA sequence: TGTGCCAGCAGCTTAGGAGGACTAGATCCAGATACGCAGTATTTT. It specifies CASSLGGLDPDTQYF.

The chain's CDR3 is CASSFSGGAYEQYF. For the CDR3, the DNA is TGCGCCAGCAGCTTTAGCGGGGGGGCCTACGAGCAGTACTTC. The genes are TRBV5-1 and TRBJ2-7; 11 nucleotides line up with TRBD2. The V gene end was trimmed by 2 bases and the J gene end by 2 bases; junction bases not matched to a gene: 0. The V gene's germline CDR1 is SGHRS and CDR2 YFSETQ. The CDR3 is 14 amino acids. The full variable domain, with the rest looked up from reference TRBV5-1 and TRBJ2-7, is KAGVTQTPRYLIKTRGQQVTLSCSPISGHRSVSWYQQTPGQGLQFLFEYFSETQRNKGNFPGRFSGRQFSNSRSEMNVSTLELGDSALYLCASSFSGGAYEQYFGPGTRLTVT.

V and J are TRBV28 and TRBJ1-2, with 8 positions matching TRBD1. Germline values: CDR1 MDHEN, CDR2 SYDVKM. This CDR3 has 13 residues. V gave up 5 bases and J gave up 7 bases; unmatched junction bases: 6. The CDR3 loop reads CASSLPGGSGYTF. For the CDR3, the DNA is TGTGCCAGCAGTCTCCCAGGGGGCTCTGGCTACACCTTC.

J is TRBJ1-3 and V is TRBV12-5; D is unresolved. Trimming took off 0 bases at V and 2 bases at J, with 8 bases between the two ends. This CDR3 contains 15 residues. CDR1 LGHNT and CDR2 FRNRAP come from the germline V gene. The CDR3 loop reads CASGLVSEAGNTIYF. The CDR3 region has the DNA TGTGCTAGTGGTTTGGTGAGTGAAGCTGGAAACACCATATATTTT.

The V call is TRBV13, the J call TRBJ2-3; 11 bases agree with TRBD2. CDR3 length equals 15 residues. V was clipped by 3 bases and J by 5 bases; unmatched bases: 4. Germline V gives CDR1 PRHDT, CDR2 FYEKMQ (reference sequence). The CDR3 here is CASSFTTSGVDTQYF. The CDR3 bases are TGTGCCAGCAGCTTTACGACTAGCGGGGTAGATACGCAGTATTTT. Full variable domain (missing parts from reference TRBV13 and TRBJ2-3): AAGVIQSPRHLIKEKRETATLKCYPIPRHDTVYWYQQGPGQDPQFLISFYEKMQSDKGSIPDRFSAQQFSDYHSELNMSSLELGDSALYFCASSFTTSGVDTQYFGPGTRLTVL.